This T cell receptor (beta chain) was recorded in a study of Ad26.COV2.S vaccination and SARS-CoV-2 variants. Findings and caveats of the study: For non-spike TCRs, breadth in vaccine recipients resembled that in placebo recipients.

Here immunoSEQ multiplex PCR was the method, and the copy in TCRdb shows in-frame clones only, minus some. The sample records over 400,000 clones, nearly 90% being singletons. Trimming removed 0 bases from V and 1 base from J, with 12 bases in between. CDR3 size: 16 residues. CDR1 and CDR2 (germline): SGHRS, YFSETQ. Worth noting for this clone: Its antigen is currently unknown.

The treatment: some 20 received Ad26.COV2.S at low or high dose, single or two shots; several received placebo; per-sample allocation not given. On day 63 after the first injection, vaccine and placebo recipients gave samples. Sequencing used peripheral blood, obtained in a trial of Ad26.COV2.S vaccine versus placebo. The origin of this receptor is a person aged 18-60 years who received the Ad26.COV2.S COVID-19 vaccine or a placebo. This rearrangement joins TRBV5-1 to TRBJ2-3, with D possibly matching TRBD2 (6 bases). This CDR3 is CASSLGRATRTDTQYF. The CDR3 DNA reads TGCGCCAGCAGCTTGGGGAGGGCAACCCGCACAGATACGCAGTATTTT.